Given below is one TCR beta chain in context. This CDR3 comprises 17 residues. J lost 5 bases, V lost 5 bases, and 11 bases had no gene match. Germline V gene sequence: CDR1 LNHDA, CDR2 SQIVND (reference sequence). The data are from a study of T cell changes during pregnancy in multiple sclerosis. The method was immunoSEQ multiplex PCR; TCRdb's version includes in-frame clones alone and lacks a portion of them. The top ten hold approximately 1.2% of the sample, which has tens of thousands of clones, approximately 90% seen once. Sequences were derived from peripheral blood, sampled in the third trimester of pregnancy. The origin of this receptor is a female donor with multiple sclerosis, enrolled in a pregnancy study. V usage is TRBV19 and J usage is TRBJ2-1, with 11 bases matching TRBD2. The CDR3 DNA reads as TGTGCCAGTAGTCCAAGACTAGCGGGAAGGCTCAACAATGAGCAGTTCTTC. This gives the protein CASSPRLAGRLNNEQFF.